The 7 T cell receptor beta chains below all came from one sample that was sequenced in a study of T cells in localized non-small cell lung cancer (dated by TCRdb to between 2020 and 2021). Libraries were built with the immunoSEQ multiplex PCR assay. Sourced from immuneACCESS, this table was stored by TCRdb with only in-frame sequences that have V and J called. A share of the clones is absent; for the studies checked, an unresolved V gene accounts for under half, and the remainder has no known explanation. The sample table holds over 4,000 clones, of which over 25% were seen once. The ten largest account for 8.2% of the sample. The sample consisted of lung tumor tissue, taken before any cancer treatment. The receptor set was obtained from a male donor older than 55 with stage I lung adenocarcinoma.

The V call is TRBV6-8, the J call TRBJ1-2; possibly TRBD1 for D (6 bases). Between the trimmed V and J ends, which lost 4 bases and 4 bases, there was a span of 13 bases. Germline V lookup: CDR1 MNHGY, CDR2 SAAAGT. The CDR3 runs to 14 residues. CDR3 DNA: TGTGCCAGCAGTTTGGGCGGGACAACCTATGGCTACACCTTC. It encodes CASSLGGTTYGYTF.

This clone was seen more than once but under ten times. The chain couples TRBV11-3 to TRBJ2-2, with 7 bases identical to TRBD1. CDR1 is SGHNT and CDR2 is YENEEA in the germline V gene. The CDR3 is made up of 15 amino acids. J gave up 0 bases and V 6 bases, and 4 bases lay outside the gene matches. The CDR3 DNA reads TGTGCCAGCAGATATACAGGGGCGAACACCGGGGAGCTGTTTTTT. It translates to CASRYTGANTGELFF.

This clone was seen once. The chain couples TRBV30 to TRBJ2-1, with D tentatively TRBD1 or TRBD2 (5 bases each). Trimming cost V 8 bases and J 4 bases, with 21 bases left between them. There are 15 residues in the CDR3. Germline V CDR1 and CDR2: GTSNPN, SVGIG (reference sequence). CDR3 loop: CARSMGRGTYNEQFF. The CDR3 region has the DNA TGTGCCCGTTCTATGGGTCGGGGCACTTACAATGAGCAGTTCTTC.

The sample holds a few counts of this clone. This chain uses TRBV19 with TRBJ2-2; the D is unclear. Germline CDR1 LNHDA, CDR2 SQIVND (reference sequence). With 10 bases removed from V and 0 bases from J, the gap between germline ends came to 9 bases. The CDR3 covers 13 residues. The CDR3 region has the DNA TGTGCCACCGCGGACGCGAACACCGGGGAGCTGTTTTTT. It encodes CATADANTGELFF.

This clone was observed a few times. The chain uses TRBV15 and TRBJ2-3; 7 positions match TRBD1. CDR3 length: 17 amino acids. In germline, CDR1 is LNHNV, CDR2 YYDKDF (reference sequence). The J segment lost 1 base and the V segment lost 3 bases, leaving 10 bases of the junction unmatched. The CDR3: CATSRHIGDSRTDTQYF. CDR3 nucleotides: TGTGCCACCAGCAGGCACATTGGGGACAGTCGCACAGATACGCAGTATTTT. The full variable domain, in which reference TRBV15 and TRBJ2-3 provide the parts outside the CDR3, is DAMVIQNPRYQVTQFGKPVTLSCSQTLNHNVMYWYQQKSSQAPKLLFHYYDKDFNNEADTPDNFQSRRPNTSFCFLDIRSPGLGDTAMYLCATSRHIGDSRTDTQYFGPGTRLTVL.

This clone counts as medium-sized. V usage is TRBV28 and J usage is TRBJ1-2, with D unresolved. CDR3 size: 14 residues. Trimming pared 6 bases from V and 2 bases from J, leaving 13 bases between. Germline V lookup: CDR1 MDHEN, CDR2 SYDVKM. For the CDR3, the DNA is TGTGCCAGCAGATCATTAGACGGAAACTATGGCTACACCTTC. Encoded protein: CASRSLDGNYGYTF.

By share of the sample, this clone is medium-sized. CDR3 in DNA: TGCGCCAGCAGCCCCTCGTGGCAGGGGGGGAATGAGCAGTTCTTC. Its translation is CASSPSWQGGNEQFF. The chain recombines TRBV4-1 with TRBJ2-1; D is tentatively TRBD1 or TRBD2 (7 bases each). Trimming cost V 4 bases and J 7 bases, with 17 bases left between them. Germline V gene sequence: CDR1 MGHRA, CDR2 YSYEKL. The CDR3 totals 15 residues.